A single sample is the source of the 25 T cell receptor beta chains below, sequenced in a study of cytomegalovirus exposure and HLA in healthy donors (dated by TCRdb to 2016 to 2017). The library relied on the immunoSEQ multiplex PCR assay. For the multiplex PCR, a mixture combining 60 forward primers for TCR Vbeta segments and 13 reverse primers for TCR Jbeta segments was used. The table was pulled from immuneACCESS by TCRdb, which kept in-frame rearrangements only. Such tables lose some clones; where checked, under half of the loss comes from unresolved V genes, and the rest has no known cause. The sample table records 97,000 or so clones; approximately 9% of these occur just once. The ten top clones hold 5% to 5.5% of the sample. The sequencing input was PBMCs. Receptors originate from a man in his forties or fifties in good health and CMV-seropositive.

This clone was observed a handful of times. V and J are TRBV11-2 and TRBJ2-2, with 10 bases identical to TRBD2. CDR3 length: 19 residues. The junction had 10 bases not matched to a gene; V was cut back by 3 bases and J by 0 bases. Germline V gives CDR1 SGHAT, CDR2 FQNNGV. The CDR3: CASSFRLAGELTNTGELFF. The CDR3 coding sequence is TGTGCCAGCAGCTTTAGACTAGCGGGCGAATTAACGAACACCGGGGAGCTGTTTTTT.

This clone was detected only a few times. DNA of the CDR3: TGTGCCAGCAGCTCCGACAGGAGCCTACACAATGAGCAGTTCTTC. Translation: CASSSDRSLHNEQFF. V is TRBV13 and J is TRBJ2-1; possibly TRBD1 for D (6 bases). Per the germline V gene, CDR1 is PRHDT and CDR2 is FYEKMQ (reference sequence). The CDR3 covers 15 residues. The germline V and J ends were trimmed by 4 bases and 5 bases, with 15 bases remaining between them.

The chain combines TRBV18 with TRBJ2-1; D is possibly TRBD2 (5 bases). The ends were cut back, 0 bases at V and 6 bases at J, with 12 bases in the middle. The CDR3 is made up of 15 amino acids. CDR1 is KGHSH, CDR2 LQKENI, per germline. The CDR3 loop is CASSPPAGLGNEQFF. Written as DNA, the CDR3 is TGTGCCAGCTCACCACCGGCGGGCCTGGGCAATGAGCAGTTCTTC.

Concerning this clone: Sequence at one end of the junction differs from germline and may be a read error. The chain couples TRBV30 to TRBJ1-2; D unresolved. CDR1 and CDR2 (germline): GTSNPN, SVGIG (reference sequence). This CDR3 contains 11 residues. The CDR3 DNA reads as TGTGCCTGGAGCAGGAAATATGGCTACACCTTT. Protein product: CAWSRKYGYTF.

In its sample, this clone was seen a few times. This chain joins TRBV28 and TRBJ2-7; 9 bases are shared with TRBD2. V shed 7 bases and J 2 bases; nucleotides not matched to a gene: 6. Germline V gene lookup returns CDR1 MDHEN and CDR2 SYDVKM. This CDR3 is built from 14 residues. The CDR3 region is CASISSGNPYEQYF. The CDR3 coding sequence is TGTGCCAGCATCTCTAGCGGGAACCCCTACGAGCAGTACTTC. The variable domain in full, completed from reference TRBV28 and TRBJ2-7, reads DVKVTQSSRYLVKRTGEKVFLECVQDMDHENMFWYRQDPGLGLRLIYFSYDVKMKEKGDIPEGYSVSREKKERFSLILESASTNQTSMYLCASISSGNPYEQYFGPGTRLTVT.

The rearrangement joins TRBV5-5 to TRBJ2-7; TRBD2 agrees at 11 bases. This CDR3 comprises 17 residues. The J segment lost 4 bases and the V segment lost 4 bases, leaving 13 bases of the junction unmatched. Germline lookup yields CDR1 SGHKS and CDR2 YYEKEE (reference sequence). CDR3 region: CASSPDLYSGRAYEQYF. CDR3 bases: TGTGCCAGCAGCCCGGATTTGTATAGCGGGAGGGCATACGAGCAGTACTTC.

The J gene is TRBJ1-6, the V gene TRBV19; 8 bases agree with TRBD1. V lost 7 bases to trimming and J lost 10 bases; unmatched junction nucleotides: 6. The length of the CDR3 is 13 residues. Germline V gene sequence: CDR1 LNHDA, CDR2 SQIVND (reference sequence). The CDR3, as DNA: TGTGCCAGTACTGGACAGGGATTATCACCCCTCCACTTT. Translated, it gives CASTGQGLSPLHF. The full variable domain, in which reference TRBV19 and TRBJ1-6 provide the parts outside the CDR3, is DGGITQSPKYLFRKEGQNVTLSCEQNLNHDAMYWYRQDPGQGLRLIYYSQIVNDFQKGDIAEGYSVSREKKESFPLTVTSAQKNPTAFYLCASTGQGLSPLHFGNGTRLTVT.

This chain links TRBV10-3 with TRBJ1-5; 7 nucleotides agree with TRBD1. V was clipped by 11 bases and J by 4 bases; unmatched bases: 8. Germline CDR1 reads ENHRY; CDR2 reads SYGVKD. The CDR3 contains 13 residues. CDR3 nucleotide sequence: TGTGCCGTAGGACAGGCGGAAAATCAGCCCCAGCATTTT. This encodes CAVGQAENQPQHF.

V gene TRBV7-6 combines with J gene TRBJ1-3; 8 nucleotides match TRBD1. Germline CDR1 reads SGHVS; CDR2 reads FNYEAQ. The CDR3 sequence is 16 residues long. V shed 5 bases and J 0 bases; nucleotides not matched to a gene: 6. CDR3 nucleotides: TGTGCCAGCAGCATGACAGGGGCGAGCTCTGGAAACACCATATATTTT. Encoded protein: CASSMTGASSGNTIYF.

The chain joins TRBV5-1 to TRBJ2-5; D not resolved. The CDR3 has 13 residues. Trimming shortened V by 6 bases and J by 4 bases, and 13 bases separated the two germline ends. Germline lookup yields CDR1 SGHRS and CDR2 YFSETQ. In DNA form, the CDR3 reads TGCGCCAGCAAACTCCTCTCTAGAGAGACCCAGTACTTC. Amino acid sequence: CASKLLSRETQYF.

The V call is TRBV7-9, the J call TRBJ2-4; D is perhaps TRBD1 (6 bases). Germline CDR1 and CDR2: SEHNR and FQNEAQ (reference sequence). The CDR3 loop spans 12 amino acids. Trimming left V 4 bases short and J 6 bases short, with 7 bases between. This chain's CDR3 is CASSWTVNIQYF. CDR3 nucleotide sequence: TGTGCCAGCAGCTGGACAGTAAACATTCAGTACTTC.

This clone was counted between two and nine times. The CDR3 region is CASSPSRTRSYTF. The CDR3 DNA sequence: TGTGCCAGCTCACCTTCCAGAACTAGAAGCTACACCTTC. This chain joins TRBV18 and TRBJ1-2; D not resolved. Trimming left V 3 bases short and J 9 bases short, with 14 bases between. Germline CDR1 KGHSH, CDR2 LQKENI. The CDR3 extends over 13 amino acids.

This chain uses TRBV28 with TRBJ2-5, with D possibly matching TRBD2 (5 bases). Near its end, the DNA agrees better with TRBJ2-7, so the J call may be wrong. The CDR3 covers 20 residues. Germline V gives CDR1 MDHEN, CDR2 SYDVKM. CDR3 bases: TGTGCCAGCAGTTTTTTGGCTACTGGTCCGGGGAGCACCTTTACCTACGAGCAGTACTTC. Its translation: CASSFLATGPGSTFTYEQYF.

The chain couples TRBV7-8 to TRBJ1-6, with TRBD1 matching over 9 bases. This CDR3 is 15 amino acids long. Germline lookup yields CDR1 SGHVS and CDR2 FQNEAQ. Trimming took 3 bases from V and 9 from J; bases not matched to a gene: 6. The CDR3 region has the DNA TGTGCCAGCAGCTTTCCCGGGACAGGGTCTTCACCCCTCCACTTT. Translated, it gives CASSFPGTGSSPLHF.

This clone was seen a handful of times. The chain carries TRBV5-1 and TRBJ2-3; 7 positions match TRBD2. Germline V CDR1 and CDR2: SGHRS, YFSETQ. This CDR3 comprises 16 residues. V lost 2 bases to trimming and J lost 0 bases; unmatched junction nucleotides: 6. CDR3 coding DNA: TGCGCCAGCAGCTTAGGCGGGGGATGGAGCACAGATACGCAGTATTTT. Residues: CASSLGGGWSTDTQYF.

The V gene is TRBV14, the J gene TRBJ2-2, with no clear D. V dropped 1 base and J dropped 8 bases, with 8 bases sitting between them. The germline gives CDR1 SGHDN, CDR2 FVKESK. The CDR3 totals 13 residues. The CDR3 is CASSQVYAGELFF. For the CDR3, the DNA is TGTGCCAGCAGCCAAGTATACGCGGGGGAGCTGTTTTTT.

This clone was found a few times. This sequence joins TRBV28 and TRBJ2-1; 13 bases are shared with TRBD2. Germline assignment: CDR1 MDHEN and CDR2 SYDVKM. With 3 bases clipped from V and 6 bases from J, the junction kept 5 bases outside the gene matches. CDR3 length equals 16 residues. CDR3 sequence: CASSLPLAGGRNEQFF. CDR3 nucleotide sequence: TGTGCCAGCAGTTTGCCACTAGCGGGAGGGCGCAATGAGCAGTTCTTC.

This clone was counted a few times. The chain uses TRBV5-1 and TRBJ1-1; possibly TRBD1 for D (6 bases). CDR1 is SGHRS and CDR2 is YFSETQ in the germline V gene. Trimming removed 4 bases at V and 4 bases at J, with 14 bases between. CDR3 length: 14 residues. Written as DNA, the CDR3 is TGCGCCAGCAGCGCACAGGGAAGAGGCACTGAAGCTTTCTTT. Encoded protein: CASSAQGRGTEAFF. Full variable domain (outside the CDR3, taken from reference TRBV5-1 and TRBJ1-1): KAGVTQTPRYLIKTRGQQVTLSCSPISGHRSVSWYQQTPGQGLQFLFEYFSETQRNKGNFPGRFSGRQFSNSRSEMNVSTLELGDSALYLCASSAQGRGTEAFFGQGTRLTVV.

This clone was seen a handful of times. This chain links TRBV7-9 with TRBJ2-7; 7 nucleotides align to TRBD1. Trimming removed 4 bases from V and 9 bases from J; junction bases left unmatched: 15. The CDR3 is 15 amino acids. Per germline, CDR1 SEHNR and CDR2 FQNEAQ (reference sequence). The CDR3 bases are TGTGCCAGCAGCTCTACAGGGGCCAGGGGTGGGGCGCAGTACTTC. This sequence encodes CASSSTGARGGAQYF.

CDR3 region: CASSSRTSVGTDTQYF. CDR3 coding DNA: TGTGCCAGCAGCTCCCGGACTAGCGTGGGGACAGATACGCAGTATTTT. This chain connects TRBV7-2 to TRBJ2-3, with TRBD2 matching 9 bases. The ends lost 4 bases at V and 3 bases at J; junction bases unmatched: 8. Germline values: CDR1 SGHTA, CDR2 FQGNSA. The CDR3 is 16 residues long. The whole variable domain, filled in from reference TRBV7-2 and TRBJ2-3, reads GAGVSQSPSNKVTEKGKDVELRCDPISGHTALYWYRQSLGQGLEFLIYFQGNSAPDKSGLPSDRFSAERTGGSVSTLTIQRTQQEDSAVYLCASSSRTSVGTDTQYFGPGTRLTVL.

This clone has more than one count but fewer than ten. The chain joins TRBV7-9 to TRBJ2-5; 12 bases fit TRBD1. Germline lookup yields CDR1 SEHNR and CDR2 FQNEAQ (reference sequence). The V and J ends lost 8 bases and 5 bases, in that order; junction bases with no gene match: 6. The CDR3 extends over 14 amino acids. CDR3 loop: CASGGQGARETQYF. CDR3 nucleotides: TGTGCCAGCGGGGGACAGGGGGCCCGGGAGACCCAGTACTTC.

A few counts support this clone. The chain uses TRBV28 and TRBJ1-3; D is unclear. The CDR3 loop spans 15 amino acids. Trimming took off 3 bases at V and 0 bases at J, with 9 bases between the two ends. CDR1 is MDHEN and CDR2 is SYDVKM in the germline V gene. In DNA form, the CDR3 reads TGTGCCAGCAGTTTTACCCGGGGCTCTGGAAACACCATATATTTT. Translated, it gives CASSFTRGSGNTIYF.

V is TRBV18 and J is TRBJ2-6, with 8 bases matching TRBD1. In germline, CDR1 is KGHSH, CDR2 LQKENI. The CDR3 totals 20 residues. Trimming took 1 base from V and 1 from J; bases not matched to a gene: 12. CDR3 protein: CASSPLFGGQGSSGANVLTF. CDR3 DNA sequence: TGTGCCAGCTCACCACTATTCGGTGGACAGGGAAGTTCTGGGGCCAACGTCCTGACTTTC.

The chain recombines TRBV5-1 with TRBJ2-5; the D gene is possibly TRBD1 (6 bases). Germline CDR1 reads SGHRS; CDR2 reads YFSETQ. V lost 3 bases and J lost 4, with 13 bases in between. CDR3 size: 14 residues. CDR3 sequence (DNA): TGCGCCAGCAGCTGGGGCAGGGGCGGAGAGACCCAGTACTTC. Protein sequence: CASSWGRGGETQYF.

This clone was detected a few times. The chain joins TRBV4-1 to TRBJ2-7, with TRBD2 matching over 8 bases. In germline, CDR1 is MGHRA, CDR2 YSYEKL. The CDR3 is 15 amino acids. J gave up 6 bases and V 4 bases, and 11 bases lay outside the gene matches. The CDR3 sequence: CASSREAGVFPEQYF. The CDR3 nucleotides read TGCGCCAGCAGCCGAGAAGCGGGAGTGTTCCCCGAGCAGTACTTC.